The rows below give T cell receptor beta chains drawn from one sample of a study of blood T cell repertoires in COVID-19. The method was immunoSEQ multiplex PCR; TCRdb's version includes in-frame clones alone and lacks a portion of them. The top ten hold approximately 1.2% of the sample, which has about 62,000 clones, 86% seen once. Sample: peripheral blood. These TCRs come from a woman older than 75 with acute or convalescent COVID-19. Both conserved end residues are trimmed from each CDR3. The D gene is left open where the match is weak.

>TRBJ2-5|TRBD2|TRBV30
ASGTSQTQY
>TRBJ2-5|NA|TRBV20-1
SADGVETQY
>TRBJ1-6|NA|TRBV7-3
ASSQTGNDSPLH
>TRBJ1-2|NA|TRBV30
AWSEANGYT
>TRBJ2-6|NA|TRBV5-1
ASSSPGSGANVLT
>TRBJ1-2|TRBD1|TRBV25-1
ASSDVTGANYGYT
>TRBJ2-5|NA|TRBV7-6
ASSSPTTSSGETQY
>TRBJ1-4|TRBD1|TRBV5-1
ASSLGLGTDNEKLF
>TRBJ1-2|TRBD1|TRBV7-2
ASSSRTGENYGYT
>TRBJ2-2|TRBD1|TRBV11-2
ASSSPTGAGELF
>TRBJ2-5|TRBD1|TRBV7-2
ASSLPGQGQETQY
>TRBJ1-2|NA|TRBV19
ASSARTEAGGYT
>TRBJ1-4|NA|TRBV7-3
ASSSDMSWGQEKLF
>TRBJ1-4|NA|TRBV5-6
ASSPPGVTNEKLF
>TRBJ1-1|NA|TRBV10-1
ASSVNRDTEAF
>TRBJ2-1|NA|TRBV21-1
ASSKGGPRVRYNEQF
>TRBJ2-3|NA|TRBV13
ASSLAGSSTDTQY
>TRBJ1-2|NA|TRBV19
ASSIGLNYGYT
>TRBJ1-4|TRBD1|TRBV28
ASRTGGAINEKLF
>TRBJ1-2|TRBD1|TRBV4-3
ASSHETGYLGYT
>TRBJ2-1|TRBD2|TRBV5-4
ASSLRLAGLSDEQF
>TRBJ2-7|NA|TRBV5-1
ASSLLVGVEQY
>TRBJ1-1|TRBD1|TRBV5-3
ARRGNRGEAF
>TRBJ1-2|NA|TRBV30
AWSGLPTGRSYT
>TRBJ2-1|TRBD1|TRBV28
ASSFSQGAVNEQF
>TRBJ2-4|TRBD2|TRBV9
ASSPDLAGEGGAKNIQY
>TRBJ1-1|TRBD1|TRBV2
ASRTGTGIPEAF
>TRBJ2-7|NA|TRBV7-9
ASSLSSAYEQY
>TRBJ2-5|NA|TRBV12-3/TRBV12-4
ASSLGWRGTQY
>TRBJ2-7|NA|TRBV10-2
ASSDPLQDRDYEQY
>TRBJ1-6|TRBD1|TRBV5-1
ASSVGTGGGSPLH
>TRBJ2-1|NA|TRBV19
ASSPRLRGGAQF
>TRBJ1-1|NA|TRBV13
ASSFGDRVGVEAF
>TRBJ1-5|NA|TRBV19
ASGREFDQPQH
>TRBJ2-7|TRBD2|TRBV28
ASSPGSGRAREQY
>TRBJ2-6|TRBD1|TRBV5-5
ASSLVGDSAGANVLT
>TRBJ2-1|NA|TRBV4-1
ASSQQGSDYNEQF
>TRBJ2-7|TRBD2|TRBV5-1
ASSLSGEGEQY
>TRBJ2-7|TRBD2|TRBV3-1/TRBV3-2
ASSQASGHYEQY
>TRBJ1-3|NA|TRBV10-3
ASGEGSSGNTIY
>TRBJ2-7|TRBD1|TRBV7-2
ASSRRDRGYEQY
>TRBJ2-7|NA|TRBV6-5
ASSYSLPRSSYEQY
>TRBJ2-3|NA|TRBV28
ASSSGSTDTQY
>TRBJ1-2|TRBD1|TRBV7-2
ASSSTGFYGYT
>TRBJ2-1|TRBD1|TRBV24-1
ATSDPGQGPSSYNEQF
>TRBJ2-3|TRBD1|TRBV27
ASSLSVVTGADTQY
>TRBJ2-4|TRBD2|TRBV3-1/TRBV3-2
ASSQDSASGLPNIQY
>TRBJ2-5|NA|TRBV24-1
ATSDARQANQETQY
>TRBJ2-1|TRBD2|TRBV7-2
ASTPAGVIGNEQF
>TRBJ1-1|NA|TRBV5-4
ASVGDMNTEAF
>TRBJ1-1|NA|TRBV29-1
SVERQTDTEAF